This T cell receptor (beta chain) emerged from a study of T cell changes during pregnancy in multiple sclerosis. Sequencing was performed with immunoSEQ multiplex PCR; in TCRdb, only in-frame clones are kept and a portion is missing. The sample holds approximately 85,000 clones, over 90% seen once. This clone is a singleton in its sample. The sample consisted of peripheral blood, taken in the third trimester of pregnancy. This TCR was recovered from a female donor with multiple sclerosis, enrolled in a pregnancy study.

CDR3 coding DNA: TGTGCCAGTAGGCGGGGAAACTATGGCTACACCTTC. Protein: CASRRGNYGYTF. J is TRBJ1-2 and V is TRBV6-5; D call uncertain. There are 12 residues in the CDR3. Trimming left V 9 bases short and J 2 bases short, with 10 bases between. Germline V gene lookup returns CDR1 MNHEY and CDR2 SVGAGI.